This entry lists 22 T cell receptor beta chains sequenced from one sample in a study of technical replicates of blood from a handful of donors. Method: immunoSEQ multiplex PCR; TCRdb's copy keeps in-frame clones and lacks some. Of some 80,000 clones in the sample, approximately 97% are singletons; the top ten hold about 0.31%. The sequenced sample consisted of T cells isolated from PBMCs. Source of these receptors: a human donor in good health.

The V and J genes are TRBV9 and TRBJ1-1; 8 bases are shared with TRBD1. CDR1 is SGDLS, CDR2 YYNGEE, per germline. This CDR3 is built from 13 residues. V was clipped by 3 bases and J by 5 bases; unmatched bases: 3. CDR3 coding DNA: TGTGCCAGCAGCGCTAACAGGGGGACTGAAGCTTTCTTT. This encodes CASSANRGTEAFF.

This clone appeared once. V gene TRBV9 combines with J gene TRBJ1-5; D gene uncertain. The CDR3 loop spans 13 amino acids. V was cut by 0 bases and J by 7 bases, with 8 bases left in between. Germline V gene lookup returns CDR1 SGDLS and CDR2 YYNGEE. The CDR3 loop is CASSVDRDQPQHF. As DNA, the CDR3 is TGTGCCAGCAGCGTAGACAGAGACCAGCCCCAGCATTTT. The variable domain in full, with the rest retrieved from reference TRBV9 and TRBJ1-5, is DSGVTQTPKHLITATGQRVTLRCSPRSGDLSVYWYQQSLDQGLQFLIQYYNGEERAKGNILERFSAQQFPDLHSELNLSSLELGDSALYFCASSVDRDQPQHFGDGTRLSIL.

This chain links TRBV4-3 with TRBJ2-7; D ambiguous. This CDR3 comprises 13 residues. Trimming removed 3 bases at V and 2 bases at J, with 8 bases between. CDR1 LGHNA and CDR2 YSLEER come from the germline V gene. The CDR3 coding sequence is TGCGCCAGCAGCCACCTTCTAGCCTACGAGCAGTACTTC. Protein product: CASSHLLAYEQYF.

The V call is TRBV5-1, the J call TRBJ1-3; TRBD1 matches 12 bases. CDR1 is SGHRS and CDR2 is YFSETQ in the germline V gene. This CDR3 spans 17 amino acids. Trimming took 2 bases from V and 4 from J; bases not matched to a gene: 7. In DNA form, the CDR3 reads TGCGCCAGCAGCTTTCGGTTGGGACAGGGGGCCGGAAACACCATATATTTT. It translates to CASSFRLGQGAGNTIYF.

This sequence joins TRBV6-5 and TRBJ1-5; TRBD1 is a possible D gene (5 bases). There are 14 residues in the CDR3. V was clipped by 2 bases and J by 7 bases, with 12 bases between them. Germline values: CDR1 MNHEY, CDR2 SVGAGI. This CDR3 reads CASSYGAEGQPQHF. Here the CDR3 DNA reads TGTGCCAGCAGTTACGGGGCTGAAGGGCAGCCCCAGCATTTT.

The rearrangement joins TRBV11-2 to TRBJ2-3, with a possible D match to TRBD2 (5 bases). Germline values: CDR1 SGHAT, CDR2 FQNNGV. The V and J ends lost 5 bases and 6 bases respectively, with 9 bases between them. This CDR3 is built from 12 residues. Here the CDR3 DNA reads TGTGCCAGCAGCCGCGGGCAGGATACGCAGTATTTT. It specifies CASSRGQDTQYF.

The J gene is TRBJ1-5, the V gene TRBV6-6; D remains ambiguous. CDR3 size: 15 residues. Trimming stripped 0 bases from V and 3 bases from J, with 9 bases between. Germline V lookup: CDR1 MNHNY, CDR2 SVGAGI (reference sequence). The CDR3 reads CASSYSGRDNQPQHF. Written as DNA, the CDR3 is TGTGCCAGCAGTTACTCTGGACGGGACAATCAGCCCCAGCATTTT.

This CDR3 reads CASVPLARGQPQHF. CDR3 DNA: TGTGCCAGCGTACCCCTCGCCCGGGGTCAGCCCCAGCATTTT. The genes are TRBV28 and TRBJ1-5; the D is unclear. Germline V gene data show CDR1 as MDHEN and CDR2 as SYDVKM. CDR3 length: 14 amino acids. Trimming removed 8 bases at V and 6 bases at J, with 17 bases between.

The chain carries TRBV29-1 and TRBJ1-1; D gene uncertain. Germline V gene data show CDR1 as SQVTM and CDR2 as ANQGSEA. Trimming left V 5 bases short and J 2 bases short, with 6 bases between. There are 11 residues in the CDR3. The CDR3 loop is CSVQTNTEAFF. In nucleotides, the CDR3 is TGCAGCGTTCAGACAAACACTGAAGCTTTCTTT.

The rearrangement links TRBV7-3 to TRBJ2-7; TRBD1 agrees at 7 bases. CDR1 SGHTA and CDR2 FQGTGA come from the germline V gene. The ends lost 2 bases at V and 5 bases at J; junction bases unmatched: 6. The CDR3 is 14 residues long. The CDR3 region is CASSLEGGLDEQYF. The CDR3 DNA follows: TGTGCCAGCAGCTTAGAAGGGGGCCTCGACGAGCAGTACTTC.

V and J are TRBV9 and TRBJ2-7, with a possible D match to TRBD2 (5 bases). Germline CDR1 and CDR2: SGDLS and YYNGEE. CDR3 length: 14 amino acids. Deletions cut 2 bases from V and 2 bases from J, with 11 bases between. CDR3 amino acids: CASSVELDTYEQYF. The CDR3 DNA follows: TGTGCCAGCAGCGTGGAACTAGATACCTACGAGCAGTACTTC.

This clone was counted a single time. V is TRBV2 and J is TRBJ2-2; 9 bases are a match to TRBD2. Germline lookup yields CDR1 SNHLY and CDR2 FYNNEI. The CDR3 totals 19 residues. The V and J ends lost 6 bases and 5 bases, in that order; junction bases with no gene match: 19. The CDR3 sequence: CASSKIAGETSGWTGELFF. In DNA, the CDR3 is TGTGCCAGCAGCAAAATAGCGGGAGAGACTTCGGGGTGGACCGGGGAGCTGTTTTTT. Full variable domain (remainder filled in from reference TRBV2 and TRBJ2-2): EPEVTQTPSHQVTQMGQEVILRCVPISNHLYFYWYRQILGQKVEFLVSFYNNEISEKSEIFDDQFSVERPDGSNFTLKIRSTKLEDSAMYFCASSKIAGETSGWTGELFFGEGSRLTVL.

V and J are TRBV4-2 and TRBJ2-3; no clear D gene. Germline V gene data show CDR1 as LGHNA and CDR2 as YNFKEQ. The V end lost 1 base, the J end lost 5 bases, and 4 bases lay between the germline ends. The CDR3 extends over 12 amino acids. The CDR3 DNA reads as TGTGCCAGCAGCCAAGCGGGAGATACGCAGTATTTT. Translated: CASSQAGDTQYF.

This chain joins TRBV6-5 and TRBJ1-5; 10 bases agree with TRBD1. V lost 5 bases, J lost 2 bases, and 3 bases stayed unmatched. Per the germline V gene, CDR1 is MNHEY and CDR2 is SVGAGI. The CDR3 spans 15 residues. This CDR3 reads CASSQGTGGNQPQHF. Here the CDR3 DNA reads TGTGCCAGCAGTCAAGGGACAGGGGGCAATCAGCCCCAGCATTTT.

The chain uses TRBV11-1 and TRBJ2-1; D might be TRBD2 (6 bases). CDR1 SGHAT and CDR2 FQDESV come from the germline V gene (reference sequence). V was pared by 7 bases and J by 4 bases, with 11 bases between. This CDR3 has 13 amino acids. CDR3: CASTPSAYNEQFF. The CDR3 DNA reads TGTGCCAGCACCCCTAGCGCATACAATGAGCAGTTCTTC.

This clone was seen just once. CDR3 sequence reads: CAIKIQANTEAFF. DNA of the CDR3: TGTGCCATCAAAATCCAGGCCAACACTGAAGCTTTCTTT. The chain recombines TRBV10-3 with TRBJ1-1; no clear D. The CDR3 contains 13 residues. The V gene's germline CDR1 is ENHRY and CDR2 SYGVKD. V lost 7 bases, J lost 2 bases, and 11 bases lay in between.

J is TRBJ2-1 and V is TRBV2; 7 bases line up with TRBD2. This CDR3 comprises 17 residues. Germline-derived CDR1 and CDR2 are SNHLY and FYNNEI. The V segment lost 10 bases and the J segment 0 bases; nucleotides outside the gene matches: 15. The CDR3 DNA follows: TGTGCCAAAACCCTAGGGGCAGCGGGAATCTCCTACAATGAGCAGTTCTTC. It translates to CAKTLGAAGISYNEQFF.

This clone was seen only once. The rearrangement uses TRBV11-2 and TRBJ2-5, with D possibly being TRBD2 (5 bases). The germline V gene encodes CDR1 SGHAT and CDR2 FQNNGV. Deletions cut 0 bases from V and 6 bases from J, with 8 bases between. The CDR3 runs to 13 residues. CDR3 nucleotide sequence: TGTGCCAGCAGCTTAGAGCTCGGGAAGACCCAGTACTTC. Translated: CASSLELGKTQYF.

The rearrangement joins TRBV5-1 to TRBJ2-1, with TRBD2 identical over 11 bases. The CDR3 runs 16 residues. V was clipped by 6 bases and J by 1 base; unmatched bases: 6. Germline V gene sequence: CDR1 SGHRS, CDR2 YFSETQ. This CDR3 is CASTLAGGLSYNEQFF. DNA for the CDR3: TGCGCCAGCACTCTAGCGGGAGGATTATCCTACAATGAGCAGTTCTTC.

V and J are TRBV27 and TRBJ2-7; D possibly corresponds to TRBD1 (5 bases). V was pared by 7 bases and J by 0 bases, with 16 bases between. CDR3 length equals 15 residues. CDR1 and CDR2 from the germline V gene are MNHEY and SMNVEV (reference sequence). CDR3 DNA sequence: TGTGCCAGCAAGGACACCGGAGTCTTCTCCTACGAGCAGTACTTC. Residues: CASKDTGVFSYEQYF.

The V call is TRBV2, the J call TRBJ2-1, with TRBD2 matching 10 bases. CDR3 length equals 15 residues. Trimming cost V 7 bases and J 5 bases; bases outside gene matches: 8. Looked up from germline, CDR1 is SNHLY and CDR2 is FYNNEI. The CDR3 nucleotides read TGTGCCAGCACCGGGGAGCGGGAGGGCAACAATGAGCAGTTCTTC. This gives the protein CASTGEREGNNEQFF.

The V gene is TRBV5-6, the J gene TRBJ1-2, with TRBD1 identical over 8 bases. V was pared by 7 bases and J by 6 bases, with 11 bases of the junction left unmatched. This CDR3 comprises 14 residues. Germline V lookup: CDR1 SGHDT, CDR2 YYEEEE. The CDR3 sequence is CASAYFGQGHGYTF. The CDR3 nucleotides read TGTGCCAGCGCCTATTTTGGACAGGGCCATGGCTACACCTTC. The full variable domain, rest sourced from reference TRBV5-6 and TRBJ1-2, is DAGVTQSPTHLIKTRGQQVTLRCSPKSGHDTVSWYQQALGQGPQFIFQYYEEEERQRGNFPDRFSGHQFPNYSSELNVNALLLGDSALYLCASAYFGQGHGYTFGSGTRLTVV.